Listed below are T cell receptor beta chains from one sample, sequenced in a study of blood T cell repertoires in COVID-19. Sequencing was performed with immunoSEQ multiplex PCR; in TCRdb, only in-frame clones are kept and a portion is missing. The data show approximately 230,000 clones, roughly nine tenths seen once. Sample: peripheral blood. The receptors come from a man younger than 35 with active or convalescent COVID-19. Both conserved end residues are part of each CDR3. Each record gives: J gene, CDR3 length, clone size, V gene, D gene, CDR3 DNA, CDR3 protein. The D gene is left open where the match is weak. Rows may omit the clone size; those that give it use once, few, many or a size class.

j_call: TRBJ1-5; cdr3_length: 16; clone_size: NA; v_call: TRBV19; d_call: TRBD1; cdr3_nt: TGTGCCAGTAGTGCGGGACAGGGGGTCAGCAATCAGCCCCAGCATTTT; cdr3_aa: CASSAGQGVSNQPQHF
j_call: TRBJ1-2; cdr3_length: 13; clone_size: NA; v_call: TRBV4-3; d_call: TRBD1; cdr3_nt: TGCGCCAGCAGCCACCCGACAGGGAGTGGCTACACCTTC; cdr3_aa: CASSHPTGSGYTF
j_call: TRBJ2-7; cdr3_length: 12; clone_size: NA; v_call: TRBV25-1; d_call: NA; cdr3_nt: TGTGCCAGTAGGGGGACTAAATCCGGGAAGTACTTC; cdr3_aa: CASRGTKSGKYF
j_call: TRBJ1-1; cdr3_length: 14; clone_size: NA; v_call: TRBV2; d_call: TRBD1; cdr3_nt: TGTGCCAGCAGTGTACAGGGGGTCAGGACTGAAGCTTTCTTT; cdr3_aa: CASSVQGVRTEAFF
j_call: TRBJ1-3; cdr3_length: 14; clone_size: few; v_call: TRBV3-1/TRBV3-2; d_call: NA; cdr3_nt: TGTGCCAGCAGCCAAGTAGACTCTGGAAACACCATATATTTT; cdr3_aa: CASSQVDSGNTIYF
j_call: TRBJ1-1; cdr3_length: 16; clone_size: NA; v_call: TRBV5-1; d_call: TRBD1; cdr3_nt: TGCGCCAGCAGCTTGCTGGGACAGGGATCTAGCGCTGAAGCTTTCTTT; cdr3_aa: CASSLLGQGSSAEAFF
j_call: TRBJ1-4; cdr3_length: 14; clone_size: NA; v_call: TRBV28; d_call: NA; cdr3_nt: TGTGCCAGCAGTGATACACGGCCGGGTGAAAAACTGTTTTTT; cdr3_aa: CASSDTRPGEKLFF
j_call: TRBJ2-1; cdr3_length: 17; clone_size: NA; v_call: TRBV7-9; d_call: TRBD2; cdr3_nt: TGTGCCAGCAGCTCTGGGACTAGCGGGAGGGGGTACAATGAGCAGTTCTTC; cdr3_aa: CASSSGTSGRGYNEQFF
j_call: TRBJ1-2; cdr3_length: 14; clone_size: NA; v_call: TRBV7-2; d_call: NA; cdr3_nt: TGTGCCAGCAGCCTCCGAACAGGTGACTATGGCTACACCTTC; cdr3_aa: CASSLRTGDYGYTF
j_call: TRBJ1-1; cdr3_length: 13; clone_size: NA; v_call: TRBV2; d_call: NA; cdr3_nt: TGTGCCAGCAGTGATTTGTTGGGGAGTGGAGCTTTCTTT; cdr3_aa: CASSDLLGSGAFF
j_call: TRBJ2-7; cdr3_length: 20; clone_size: NA; v_call: TRBV3-1/TRBV3-2; d_call: TRBD2; cdr3_nt: TGTGCCAGCAGCCAGGAAACACCAGGGGGTCCTAGCGGGAGAGCGGTCGAGCAGTACTTC; cdr3_aa: CASSQETPGGPSGRAVEQYF
j_call: TRBJ2-3; cdr3_length: 14; clone_size: NA; v_call: TRBV18; d_call: NA; cdr3_nt: TGTGCCAGCTCACAGGGGGTTCCTGCAGATACGCAGTATTTT; cdr3_aa: CASSQGVPADTQYF
j_call: TRBJ1-6; cdr3_length: 14; clone_size: once; v_call: TRBV28; d_call: NA; cdr3_nt: TGTGCCAGCAGGCCCCCAGGGGCCGACTCACCCCTCCACTTT; cdr3_aa: CASRPPGADSPLHF
j_call: TRBJ2-3; cdr3_length: 15; clone_size: NA; v_call: TRBV4-1; d_call: NA; cdr3_nt: TGCGCCAGCAGCCAAGTTGCGGGGTTCAGAGATACGCAGTATTTT; cdr3_aa: CASSQVAGFRDTQYF
j_call: TRBJ1-6; cdr3_length: 13; clone_size: NA; v_call: TRBV15; d_call: TRBD1; cdr3_nt: TGTGCCACAAGGGACAGGGATTCTTCACCCCTCCACTTT; cdr3_aa: CATRDRDSSPLHF
j_call: TRBJ1-1; cdr3_length: 14; clone_size: NA; v_call: TRBV20-1; d_call: TRBD1; cdr3_nt: TGCAGTGCTAGTACGTCAGGGGGCCACACTGAAGCTTTCTTT; cdr3_aa: CSASTSGGHTEAFF
j_call: TRBJ2-3; cdr3_length: 15; clone_size: NA; v_call: TRBV18; d_call: TRBD2; cdr3_nt: TGTGCCAGCTCAAAACTAGCGGGAGATACAGATACGCAGTATTTT; cdr3_aa: CASSKLAGDTDTQYF
j_call: TRBJ1-3; cdr3_length: 13; clone_size: NA; v_call: TRBV7-9; d_call: TRBD1; cdr3_nt: TGTGCCAGCAGCTTCGGACAGGGAGACACCATATATTTT; cdr3_aa: CASSFGQGDTIYF
j_call: TRBJ1-5; cdr3_length: 14; clone_size: few; v_call: TRBV4-1; d_call: TRBD1; cdr3_nt: TGCGCCAGCAGCCATATCAGGGGGGATCAGCCCCAGCATTTT; cdr3_aa: CASSHIRGDQPQHF
j_call: TRBJ1-2; cdr3_length: 15; clone_size: NA; v_call: TRBV9; d_call: TRBD1; cdr3_nt: TGTGCCAGCAGCGTAGGAAGCGACAGGGGACATGGCTACACCTTC; cdr3_aa: CASSVGSDRGHGYTF
j_call: TRBJ2-7; cdr3_length: 15; clone_size: NA; v_call: TRBV29-1; d_call: TRBD1; cdr3_nt: TGCAGCGTTGAAACCGAGGGACAGGGGGCCTACGAGCAGTACTTC; cdr3_aa: CSVETEGQGAYEQYF
j_call: TRBJ1-2; cdr3_length: 14; clone_size: NA; v_call: TRBV6-1; d_call: TRBD1; cdr3_nt: TGTGCCAGCAGTGAAGCGTGGACAGGCTATGGCTACACCTTC; cdr3_aa: CASSEAWTGYGYTF
j_call: TRBJ1-1; cdr3_length: 13; clone_size: NA; v_call: TRBV7-9; d_call: NA; cdr3_nt: TGTGCCAGCAGCTTCTATCCTGACACTGAAGCTTTCTTT; cdr3_aa: CASSFYPDTEAFF
j_call: TRBJ1-1; cdr3_length: 15; clone_size: NA; v_call: TRBV5-1; d_call: NA; cdr3_nt: TGCGCCAGCAGCTCCTTAGGCGGGGAGAGGACTGAAGCTTTCTTT; cdr3_aa: CASSSLGGERTEAFF